This T cell receptor beta chain was documented in a study of blood T cell repertoires in COVID-19. At the level of the study: Acute and convalescent COVID-19 specimens originated in the United States, Italy and Spain. The analysed material was cDNA or gDNA that came from T cells, B-cell-depleted T cells, or PBMCs.

The CDR3 runs 14 residues. V gave up 6 bases and J gave up 14 bases, with 21 bases separating them. Per the germline V gene, CDR1 is SGHDT and CDR2 is YYEEEE. Authors' analysis steps: Quantification of nucleated cells was approximated via reference gene primer amplification. Clones were sequenced by immunoSEQ multiplex PCR, and TCRdb holds only the in-frame ones, with some missing. That table is the source of V, J and clone size, and D and trimming were worked out from the DNA. Here the sample spans under 250,000 clones, approximately 83% being singletons. Sequences were obtained from peripheral blood. The sequence was collected from a man older than 75 with acute or convalescent COVID-19. The J gene is TRBJ1-6, the V gene TRBV5-6, with D maybe TRBD1 (6 bases). CDR3 amino acids: CASNLQGSLRTLHF. CDR3 in DNA: TGTGCCAGCAACCTTCAGGGGAGTCTGAGGACCCTCCACTTT. Filled out from reference TRBV5-6 and TRBJ1-6, the complete variable domain reads DAGVTQSPTHLIKTRGQQVTLRCSPKSGHDTVSWYQQALGQGPQFIFQYYEEEERQRGNFPDRFSGHQFPNYSSELNVNALLLGDSALYLCASNLQGSLRTLHFGNGTRLTVT.